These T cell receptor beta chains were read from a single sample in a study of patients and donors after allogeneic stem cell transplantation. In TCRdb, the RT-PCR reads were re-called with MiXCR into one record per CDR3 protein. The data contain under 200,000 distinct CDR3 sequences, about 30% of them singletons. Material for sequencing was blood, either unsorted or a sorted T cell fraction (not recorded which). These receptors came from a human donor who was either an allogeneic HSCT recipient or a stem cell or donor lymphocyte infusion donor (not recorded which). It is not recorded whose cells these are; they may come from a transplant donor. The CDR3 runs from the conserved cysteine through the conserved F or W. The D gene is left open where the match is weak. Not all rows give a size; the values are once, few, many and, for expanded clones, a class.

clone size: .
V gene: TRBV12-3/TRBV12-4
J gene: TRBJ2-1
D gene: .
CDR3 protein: CASSLILSSYNEQFF
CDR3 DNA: TGTGCCAGCAGTTTAATACTCAGCTCCTACAATGAGCAGTTCTTC

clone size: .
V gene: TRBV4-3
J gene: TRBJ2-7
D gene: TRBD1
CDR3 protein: CASSQEHRGDEQYF
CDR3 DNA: TGCGCCAGCAGCCAAGAGCACAGGGGTGACGAGCAGTACTTC

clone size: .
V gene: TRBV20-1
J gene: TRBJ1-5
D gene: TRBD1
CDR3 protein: CSALRTGGNQPQHF
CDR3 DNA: TGCAGTGCTTTACGGACAGGGGGCAATCAGCCCCAGCATTTT

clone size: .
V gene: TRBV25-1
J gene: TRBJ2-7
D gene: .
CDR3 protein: CASSEYIPPEVLSSYEQYF
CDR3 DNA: TGTGCCAGCAGTGAATATATCCCCCCGGAAGTCCTCTCCTCCTACGAGCAGTACTTC

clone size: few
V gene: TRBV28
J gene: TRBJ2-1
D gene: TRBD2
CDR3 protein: CASSPGTSGRAHEQFF
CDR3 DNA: TGTGCCAGCAGCCCTGGGACTAGCGGGAGGGCCCATGAGCAGTTCTTC

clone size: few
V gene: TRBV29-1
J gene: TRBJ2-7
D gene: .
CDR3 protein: CSVEGGRKYEQYF
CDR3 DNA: TGCAGCGTTGAAGGAGGGAGGAAATACGAGCAGTACTTC

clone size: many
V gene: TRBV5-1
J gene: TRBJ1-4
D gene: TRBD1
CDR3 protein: CASSLARQGINEKLFF
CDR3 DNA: TGCGCCAGCAGCTTGGCCAGACAGGGGATTAATGAAAAACTGTTTTTT

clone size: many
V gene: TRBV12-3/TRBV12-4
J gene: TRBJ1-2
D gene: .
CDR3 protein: CASSRQGANYGYTF
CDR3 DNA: TGTGCCAGCAGCCGACAAGGCGCTAACTATGGCTACACCTTC

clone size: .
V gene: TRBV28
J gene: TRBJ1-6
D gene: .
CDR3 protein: CASTLEGLYGSPLHF
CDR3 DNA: TGTGCCAGCACCCTCGAGGGGCTTTATGGGTCACCCCTCCACTTT

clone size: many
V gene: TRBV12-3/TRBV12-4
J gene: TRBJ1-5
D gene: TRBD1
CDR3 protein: CASGTMGGGDQPQHF
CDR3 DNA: TGTGCCAGCGGCACCATGGGAGGGGGCGATCAGCCCCAGCATTTT

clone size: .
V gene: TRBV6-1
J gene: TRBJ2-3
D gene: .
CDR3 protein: CASRERRGDTQYF
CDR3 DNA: TGTGCCAGCCGAGAGAGGAGGGGAGATACGCAGTATTTT

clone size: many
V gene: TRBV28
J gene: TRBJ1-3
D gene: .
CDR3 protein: CASSRRAGLFSGNTIYF
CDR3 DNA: TGTGCCAGCAGTCGCCGGGCGGGACTCTTCTCTGGAAACACCATATATTTT

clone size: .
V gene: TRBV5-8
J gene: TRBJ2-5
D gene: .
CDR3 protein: CASSLDRGGEETQYF
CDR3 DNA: TGTGCCAGCAGCTTGGACAGGGGGGGCGAAGAGACCCAGTACTTC

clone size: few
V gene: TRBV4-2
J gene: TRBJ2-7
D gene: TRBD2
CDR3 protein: CASSRDYRSYEQYF
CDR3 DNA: TGTGCCAGCAGCCGGGACTACCGCTCCTACGAGCAGTACTTC

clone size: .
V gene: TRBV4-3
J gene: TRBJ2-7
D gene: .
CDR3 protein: CASSQEGDKAYEQYF
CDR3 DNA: TGCGCCAGCAGCCAAGAAGGGGACAAAGCCTACGAGCAGTACTTC

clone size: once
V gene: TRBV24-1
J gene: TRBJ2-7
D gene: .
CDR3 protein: CATSAGRSLEQYF
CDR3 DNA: TGTGCCACCAGTGCCGGACGGTCACTCGAGCAGTACTTC

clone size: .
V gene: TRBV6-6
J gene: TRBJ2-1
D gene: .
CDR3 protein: CASSYSRAEQFF
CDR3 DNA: TGTGCCAGCAGTTATAGCCGGGCTGAGCAGTTCTTC

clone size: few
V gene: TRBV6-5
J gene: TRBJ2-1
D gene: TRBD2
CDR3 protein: CASSYQILAGDFYNEQFF
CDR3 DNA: TGTGCCAGCAGTTACCAAATCCTAGCGGGAGATTTCTACAATGAGCAGTTCTTC